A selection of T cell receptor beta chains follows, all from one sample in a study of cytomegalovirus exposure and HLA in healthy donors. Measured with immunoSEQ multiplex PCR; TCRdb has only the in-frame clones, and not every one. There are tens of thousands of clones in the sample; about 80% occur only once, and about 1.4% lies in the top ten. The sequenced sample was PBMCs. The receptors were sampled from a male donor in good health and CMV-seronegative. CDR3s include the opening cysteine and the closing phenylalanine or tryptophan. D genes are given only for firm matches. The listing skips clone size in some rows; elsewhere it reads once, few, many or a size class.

CDR3: CASTPGGTYEQYF
DNA: TGTGCCAGTACGCCGGGGGGGACCTACGAGCAGTACTTC
size: -
J: TRBJ2-7
V: TRBV19
D: TRBD2

CDR3: CASSTGQYLYEQYF
DNA: TGTGCCAGCAGTACGGGACAATACCTCTACGAGCAGTACTTC
size: -
J: TRBJ2-7
V: TRBV6-1
D: -

CDR3: CASSLDRVPLEQYF
DNA: TGTGCCAGCAGCTTAGACAGGGTGCCCCTCGAGCAGTACTTC
size: -
J: TRBJ2-7
V: TRBV6-5
D: TRBD1

CDR3: CASSPGVNTGELFF
DNA: TGTGCCAGCAGTCCAGGGGTCAACACCGGGGAGCTGTTTTTT
size: -
J: TRBJ2-2
V: TRBV27
D: -

CDR3: CASSLVRDLNYGYTF
DNA: TGTGCCAGCAGTTTAGTTAGGGACTTGAACTATGGCTACACCTTC
size: -
J: TRBJ1-2
V: TRBV27
D: -

CDR3: CASSLAYRGNTEAFF
DNA: TGTGCCAGCAGCTTGGCGTATAGGGGAAACACTGAAGCTTTCTTT
size: -
J: TRBJ1-1
V: TRBV5-4
D: -

CDR3: CAIRRDRGGSYEQYF
DNA: TGTGCCATCAGGAGGGACAGGGGCGGCTCCTACGAGCAGTACTTC
size: -
J: TRBJ2-7
V: TRBV10-3
D: TRBD1

CDR3: CASRTGGNQPQHF
DNA: TGCGCCAGCAGGACAGGGGGCAATCAGCCCCAGCATTTT
size: -
J: TRBJ1-5
V: TRBV10-2
D: TRBD1

CDR3: CASSLLAGEEQYF
DNA: TGTGCCAGCAGCTTGCTAGCGGGAGAAGAGCAGTACTTC
size: -
J: TRBJ2-7
V: TRBV5-4
D: TRBD2

CDR3: CASVRQGVGSGELFF
DNA: TGTGCCAGCGTCCGACAGGGTGTAGGATCCGGGGAGCTGTTTTTT
size: -
J: TRBJ2-2
V: TRBV7-8
D: TRBD1

CDR3: CASSRDSSWAGELFF
DNA: TGTGCCAGCAGCAGGGACAGCTCGTGGGCCGGGGAGCTGTTTTTT
size: -
J: TRBJ2-2
V: TRBV11-2
D: TRBD1

CDR3: CASSPRLAGDYNEQFF
DNA: TGCGCCAGCAGCCCACGACTAGCGGGAGACTACAATGAGCAGTTCTTC
size: few
J: TRBJ2-1
V: TRBV4-3
D: TRBD2